A single sample is the source of the 2 T cell receptor beta chains below, sequenced in a study of tumor and adjacent non-tumor tissue in lung cancer. TCRbeta libraries were built with three rounds of nested PCR, modified from ARM-PCR. A single record per CDR3 protein comes from TCRdb applying MiXCR to the multiplex PCR reads. Of 70,000 to 90,000 distinct CDR3 sequences in the sample, around two thirds were seen once. No cell sorting was done before RNA was extracted from the tissue. This non-tumor lung sample came from over 3 cm beyond the tumor edge. Sequencing was carried out using distant non-tumor lung tissue. Every receptor here comes from a woman aged 45-65 years with non-small cell lung cancer.

Worth noting for this clonotype: The CDR3 ends on some other residue instead of the conserved phenylalanine or tryptophan, so this is likely a read error. The J gene is TRBJ2-2, the V gene TRBV4-1; the D gene is possibly TRBD1 (7 bases). The CDR3 spans 18 residues. Germline CDR1 and CDR2: MGHRA and YSYEKL. V was trimmed by 4 bases and J by 5 bases, leaving 23 bases between them. CDR3 bases: TGCGCCAGCAGCCCCTATACCCCGGGGCAGGGGGGAACCGGGGAGCTGTTTTCT. This translates into CASSPYTPGQGGTGELFS.

With respect to this clonotype: A much larger clone differs by one base, so this may be a read error. The rearrangement joins TRBV6-5 to TRBJ2-1; the D gene is possibly TRBD2 (5 bases). The CDR3 is 15 residues long. The V gene's germline CDR1 is MNHEY and CDR2 SVGAGI. CDR3 loop: CANSVRAGGLSEQFF. In DNA form, the CDR3 reads TGTGCCAACAGTGTGAGGGCAGGCGGGCTTAGTGAGCAGTTCTTC.